This T cell receptor beta chain is from a study of blood T cell repertoires in COVID-19. Profiling relied on immunoSEQ multiplex PCR, and the TCRdb table lists in-frame clones only, not all of them. The data contain approximately 74,000 clones, over 80% of them seen just once; the ten biggest clones take up roughly 2.5%. Trimming pared 0 bases from V and 4 bases from J, leaving 5 bases between. The germline gives CDR1 LGHNT, CDR2 FRNRAP. CDR3 length: 13 residues. Sequenced material: peripheral blood. The genes are TRBV12-5 and TRBJ2-3; D is uncertain. The TCR originated in a man older than 75 with active or convalescent COVID-19. This CDR3 is CASGLVHADTQYF. The CDR3 nucleotides are TGTGCTAGTGGTTTGGTACACGCAGATACGCAGTATTTT.